The 7 T cell receptor beta chains presented below share a single source sample, sequenced in a study of blood T cell repertoires in COVID-19. The table came from immunoSEQ multiplex PCR; TCRdb's copy has only in-frame clones and leaves some out. The sample has 84,000 or so clones; approximately 91% are singletons. Sequenced material: peripheral blood. The receptors stem from a man in his 70s with acute or convalescent COVID-19.

The chain employs TRBV12-3 or TRBV12-4 and TRBJ2-7, with 8 bases matching TRBD1. J was trimmed by 3 bases and V by 5 bases; bases with no gene match: 3. The CDR3 is made up of 13 amino acids. The chain's CDR3 is CASSITGGYEQYF. The CDR3, as DNA: TGTGCCAGCAGTATTACAGGGGGCTACGAGCAGTACTTC.

The rearrangement joins TRBV3-1 (or the pseudogene TRBV3-2) to TRBJ1-5; no reliable D call. V lost 3 bases, J lost 0 bases, and 6 bases lay in between. CDR1 is LGHDT, CDR2 YNNKEL, per germline (reference sequence). This CDR3 contains 14 residues. The CDR3 here is CASSQSVSNQPQHF. DNA for the CDR3: TGTGCCAGCAGCCAGTCGGTTAGCAATCAGCCCCAGCATTTT.

As for this clone: At one end the junction does not follow the germline gene, possibly because of a read error. The chain is built from TRBV5-1 and TRBJ1-2, with 9 bases that match TRBD1. Germline V CDR1 and CDR2: SGHRS, YFSETQ. This CDR3 spans 13 amino acids. In DNA, the CDR3 is TGCGCCAGCAGCTTATCCTACGACAGGGGGGGAAGCTTC. Encoded protein: CASSLSYDRGGSF.

This clone has just a few counts. CDR3 in DNA: TGTGCCAGCAGCGCATTCGGTGGACAGGGGTACAATGAGCAGTTCTTC. It translates to CASSAFGGQGYNEQFF. The rearrangement joins TRBV7-6 to TRBJ2-1; 9 nucleotides agree with TRBD1. The V and J ends lost 5 bases and 4 bases, in that order; junction bases with no gene match: 9. Germline CDR1 reads SGHVS; CDR2 reads FNYEAQ. This CDR3 contains 16 residues.

The rearrangement uses TRBV5-4 and TRBJ2-7, with 11 bases identical to TRBD1. Losses at the gene ends were 2 bases for V and 3 bases for J; bases not matched to a gene: 4. CDR3 length: 15 residues. The germline CDR1 and CDR2 sequences are SGHNT and YYREEE (reference sequence). The CDR3 bases are TGTGCCAGCAGCTTTACGGGACAGGGGGACTACGAGCAGTACTTC. Amino acid sequence: CASSFTGQGDYEQYF.

Here the CDR3 reads CASSRQGHSPLHF. The CDR3 bases are TGTGCCAGCAGCCGACAGGGCCATTCACCCCTCCACTTT. V is TRBV13 and J is TRBJ1-6, with 7 positions matching TRBD1. Germline V gene lookup returns CDR1 PRHDT and CDR2 FYEKMQ (reference sequence). The J segment lost 8 bases and the V segment lost 5 bases, leaving 3 bases of the junction unmatched. The CDR3 has 13 residues.

This chain connects TRBV21-1 to TRBJ2-7; the table names TRBD1, a call not compared with the DNA. TRBV21-1 is termed a pseudogene. This CDR3 is built from 16 residues. The CDR3 DNA reads TGTGCCAGCAGTCCCCCTTTGGGACAGGGCCACTACGAGCAGTACTTC. The encoded protein is CASSPPLGQGHYEQYF.